This T cell receptor beta chain was sequenced in a study of T cell responses to AZD1222 COVID-19 vaccine. General observations from the study: Nearly half of the spike-specific TCRs reportedly recognize variant regions that carry no mutations.

Sequencing was performed with immunoSEQ multiplex PCR; in TCRdb, only in-frame clones are kept and a portion is missing. The sample includes over 120,000 clones, over 80% of them seen just once. Pooling of second doses given at about 4 or about 12 weeks was done. V was shortened by 4 bases and J by 0 bases, with 23 bases between the two germline ends. CDR1 is WNHNN and CDR2 is SYGVQD in the germline V gene (reference sequence). The CDR3 length is 19 residues. With respect to this clone: Its target is not known.

The chain couples TRBV10-1 to TRBJ2-3; no definite D call. Sequencing was performed on peripheral blood, taken 28 days after the second AZD1222 dose. The sequence derives from an adult who received the AZD1222 COVID-19 vaccine. CDR3 sequence reads: CASSGRAEYGITSTDTQYF. CDR3 DNA: TGCGCCAGCAGTGGCCGGGCCGAGTACGGAATAACTAGCACAGATACGCAGTATTTT.